These 32 T cell receptor beta chains originate from one sample sequenced in a study of CD4+ T cells in melanoma. Sequencing used immunoSEQ multiplex PCR; TCRdb keeps in-frame clones, though not all of them. The sample consists of 11,000 or so clones, more than 60% of them appearing once. The sequenced sample was cells from a culture (not recorded whether cultured in vitro). The receptors originated from a human donor with melanoma.

The chain employs TRBV30 and TRBJ1-1; D is uncertain. The CDR3 contains 13 residues. CDR1 is GTSNPN, CDR2 SVGIG, per germline (reference sequence). Trimming took 0 bases from V and 8 from J, leaving 13 bases between them. The DNA of the CDR3 is TGTGCCTGGAGTGTCGTCAGCAAGAGCGAAGCTTTCTTT. Amino acid sequence: CAWSVVSKSEAFF.

This sequence joins TRBV5-1 and TRBJ2-1; D is tentatively TRBD1 or TRBD2 (5 bases each). The V gene lost 1 base and the J gene lost 12 bases, with 20 bases spanning the gap. The CDR3 loop spans 15 amino acids. CDR1 and CDR2 (germline): SGHRS, YFSETQ. The CDR3 DNA reads TGCGCCAGCAGCTTGCTCGGGGACGCCAATGAGGGGCAGTTCTTC. It encodes CASSLLGDANEGQFF.

V is TRBV7-8 and J is TRBJ1-3; D remains ambiguous. The CDR3 runs 15 residues. Germline-derived CDR1 and CDR2 are SGHVS and FQNEAQ. V was shortened by 5 bases and J by 0 bases, with 11 bases between the two germline ends. The chain's CDR3 is CASSPLRSSGNTIYF. The CDR3 DNA reads TGTGCCAGCAGCCCCTTGCGGTCCTCTGGAAACACCATATATTTT.

The chain links TRBV6-5 to TRBJ1-6; D gene unclear. The CDR3 is 12 residues long. The V end lost 5 bases, the J end lost 9 bases, and 8 bases lay between the germline ends. The germline CDR1 and CDR2 sequences are MNHEY and SVGAGI. The CDR3 DNA sequence: TGTGCCAGCAGTACCCCCAGTTCACCCCTCCACTTT. The encoded protein is CASSTPSSPLHF.

This chain joins TRBV7-6 and TRBJ2-6, with D possibly being TRBD1 (5 bases). The V gene's germline CDR1 is SGHVS and CDR2 FNYEAQ. The CDR3 covers 15 residues. Trimming removed 1 base from V and 4 bases from J, with 8 bases in between. The chain's CDR3 is CASSLVGVGANVLTF. In DNA, the CDR3 is TGTGCCAGCAGCTTAGTAGGGGTCGGGGCCAACGTCCTGACTTTC.

The chain has TRBV5-1 and TRBJ1-2; no clear D gene. Germline V gene lookup returns CDR1 SGHRS and CDR2 YFSETQ. CDR3 size: 12 residues. Deletions cut 0 bases from V and 5 bases from J, with 5 bases between. CDR3 in DNA: TGCGCCAGCAGCTTGGTAGGGTATGGCTACACCTTC. Amino acid sequence: CASSLVGYGYTF.

This rearrangement joins TRBV10-3 to TRBJ2-2, with TRBD1 identical over 8 bases. V shed 7 bases and J 7 bases; nucleotides not matched to a gene: 11. This CDR3 is built from 15 residues. Germline V gene data show CDR1 as ENHRY and CDR2 as SYGVKD. As DNA, the CDR3 is TGTGCCATCAAGGGGACAGGCGGTAGAGACGGGGAGCTGTTTTTT. Translating gives CAIKGTGGRDGELFF.

The chain recombines TRBV7-2 with TRBJ2-3, with D perhaps TRBD1 or TRBD2 (6 bases each). Germline V gene sequence: CDR1 SGHTA, CDR2 FQGNSA. The V gene lost 2 bases and the J gene lost 2 bases, with 14 bases spanning the gap. The CDR3 has 16 residues. The CDR3 DNA is TGTGCCAGCAGCTTATCGAGAGGGGGGTACACAGATACGCAGTATTTT. Protein sequence: CASSLSRGGYTDTQYF. Based on the CDR3 plus reference TRBV7-2 and TRBJ2-3, the full variable domain is GAGVSQSPSNKVTEKGKDVELRCDPISGHTALYWYRQSLGQGLEFLIYFQGNSAPDKSGLPSDRFSAERTGGSVSTLTIQRTQQEDSAVYLCASSLSRGGYTDTQYFGPGTRLTVL.

The J gene is TRBJ2-3, the V gene TRBV30; 9 nucleotides line up with TRBD2. V lost 2 bases to trimming and J lost 5 bases; unmatched junction nucleotides: 5. The V gene's germline CDR1 is GTSNPN and CDR2 SVGIG (reference sequence). This CDR3 contains 14 residues. CDR3 bases: TGTGCCTGGAGTCGCGGGGGGGCCGGAGATACGCAGTATTTT. This encodes CAWSRGGAGDTQYF. Together with reference TRBV30 and TRBJ2-3, the CDR3 gives the full variable domain: SQTIHQWPATLVQPVGSPLSLECTVEGTSNPNLYWYRQAAGRGLQLLFYSVGIGQISSEVPQNLSASRPQDRQFILSSKKLLLSDSGFYLCAWSRGGAGDTQYFGPGTRLTVL.

The J gene is TRBJ2-1, the V gene TRBV7-5; TRBD2 is the table's D call and was not checked against the DNA. TRBV7-5 is marked as a pseudogene. CDR3 length: 17 amino acids. The CDR3 sequence is CARSPRRAGRYYNEQFF. The CDR3 nucleotides are TGTGCCAGAAGCCCAAGGAGGGCGGGTCGCTACTACAATGAGCAGTTCTTC.

This sequence joins TRBV19 and TRBJ1-5, with 9 bases identical to TRBD1. The CDR3 totals 16 residues. Unmatched junction bases numbered 11, after V lost 6 bases and J lost 5 bases. Germline V gives CDR1 LNHDA, CDR2 SQIVND (reference sequence). CDR3 amino acids: CASSKRGQGLDQPQHF. In nucleotides, the CDR3 is TGTGCCAGTAGCAAGCGGGGACAGGGTCTGGATCAGCCCCAGCATTTT.

The gene calls are TRBV19 and TRBJ2-3; D is possibly TRBD2 (6 bases). Per germline, CDR1 LNHDA and CDR2 SQIVND (reference sequence). CDR3 length equals 18 residues. Trimming stripped 1 base from V and 2 bases from J, with 19 bases between. CDR3 region: CASSIGGAAGTFTDTQYF. The CDR3 DNA reads TGTGCCAGTAGTATAGGAGGGGCCGCGGGGACCTTCACAGATACGCAGTATTTT.

A few counts support this clone. This chain links TRBV14 with TRBJ2-7; 11 nucleotides align to TRBD2. The trim removed 0 bases at V and 3 bases at J, leaving 1 base unmatched. The germline V gene has CDR1 SGHDN and CDR2 FVKESK. This CDR3 contains 15 residues. DNA for the CDR3: TGTGCCAGCAGCCAAGAGCTAGCGGGGGGCTACGAGCAGTACTTC. Residues: CASSQELAGGYEQYF.

The rearrangement links TRBV5-1 to TRBJ1-5; D not resolved. Germline loops: CDR1 SGHRS, CDR2 YFSETQ. V lost 0 bases, J lost 7 bases, and 11 bases lay in between. CDR3 length: 14 residues. The CDR3 nucleotides read TGCGCCAGCAGCTTGGGGCAAGCGGGGCAGCCCCAGCATTTT. Protein product: CASSLGQAGQPQHF.

The gene calls are TRBV30 and TRBJ1-5; D unresolved. This CDR3 spans 13 amino acids. Germline values: CDR1 GTSNPN, CDR2 SVGIG (reference sequence). Trimming cost V 1 base and J 0 bases, with 4 bases left between them. The CDR3 coding sequence is TGTGCCTGGAGTGCGGGTAGCAATCAGCCCCAGCATTTT. Translated, it gives CAWSAGSNQPQHF.

The J gene is TRBJ2-1, the V gene TRBV7-2; D is undetermined. The CDR3 loop spans 13 amino acids. Trimming removed 2 bases at V and 9 bases at J, with 11 bases between. Germline V lookup: CDR1 SGHTA, CDR2 FQGNSA. CDR3 nucleotides: TGTGCCAGCAGCTTATTTAGGAGCAGTGAGCAGTTCTTC. It codes for CASSLFRSSEQFF.

The V and J genes are TRBV5-1 and TRBJ2-3, with D perhaps assigned TRBD1 or TRBD2 (6 bases each). Trimming pared 0 bases from V and 4 bases from J, leaving 9 bases between. Germline-derived CDR1 and CDR2 are SGHRS and YFSETQ. The CDR3 spans 14 residues. CDR3 nucleotides: TGCGCCAGCAGCTTGGAGGGGGGACCAGATACGCAGTATTTT. Protein product: CASSLEGGPDTQYF.

J is TRBJ2-5 and V is TRBV6-6, with 7 bases lining up with TRBD1. CDR1 and CDR2 (germline): MNHNY, SVGAGI (reference sequence). This CDR3 contains 14 residues. The V and J ends lost 2 bases and 2 bases, in that order; junction bases with no gene match: 2. CDR3 DNA sequence: TGTGCCAGCAGTTACCAGGGGGAACAAGAGACCCAGTACTTC. Amino acid sequence: CASSYQGEQETQYF.

This clone was observed a few times. V is TRBV6-5 and J is TRBJ1-1; D is unresolved. The ends were cut back, 10 bases at V and 0 bases at J, with 12 bases in the middle. CDR3 length: 13 residues. CDR1 is MNHEY, CDR2 SVGAGI, per germline. For the CDR3, the DNA is TGTGCCACCAAAGGGCGGTTGAACACTGAAGCTTTCTTT. Translation: CATKGRLNTEAFF.

The J gene is TRBJ2-2, the V gene TRBV4-1, with 7 positions matching TRBD1. Germline lookup yields CDR1 MGHRA and CDR2 YSYEKL. The CDR3 spans 16 residues. Trimming at V came to 0 bases and at J to 9 bases, leaving 10 bases not matched to a gene. CDR3 sequence: CASSQELGQRRRELFF. The CDR3 DNA sequence: TGCGCCAGCAGCCAAGAACTGGGACAGCGGCGCCGGGAGCTGTTTTTT.

There are a few counts of this clone. This rearrangement joins TRBV5-1 to TRBJ1-2; TRBD1 might be the D (5 bases). Germline CDR1 SGHRS, CDR2 YFSETQ. The V end was cut by 0 bases, the J end by 4 bases, with 13 bases between. The CDR3 loop spans 15 amino acids. The CDR3 sequence is CASSLGQNYGYGYTF. The CDR3 nucleotides read TGCGCCAGCAGCTTGGGACAGAACTACGGCTATGGCTACACCTTC. The full variable domain, rest sourced from reference TRBV5-1 and TRBJ1-2, is KAGVTQTPRYLIKTRGQQVTLSCSPISGHRSVSWYQQTPGQGLQFLFEYFSETQRNKGNFPGRFSGRQFSNSRSEMNVSTLELGDSALYLCASSLGQNYGYGYTFGSGTRLTVV.

The chain uses TRBV5-1 and TRBJ2-3; D may be TRBD1 (6 bases). CDR1 is SGHRS and CDR2 is YFSETQ in the germline V gene. The CDR3 is 14 residues long. V lost 6 bases and J lost 1, with 12 bases in between. CDR3 nucleotides: TGCGCCAGCAACGGACAGCACCGCACAGATACGCAGTATTTT. Its translation is CASNGQHRTDTQYF.

V and J are TRBV11-3 and TRBJ2-5, with a tentative D call TRBD2 (5 bases). CDR1 and CDR2 from the germline V gene are SGHNT and YENEEA. The CDR3 has 13 residues. V was shortened by 5 bases and J by 7 bases, with 14 bases between the two germline ends. The DNA for the CDR3 is TGTGCCAGCAGCCGAGATCAGGCGGGGACCCAGTACTTC. The encoded protein is CASSRDQAGTQYF. Complete variable domain (other parts from reference TRBV11-3 and TRBJ2-5): EAGVVQSPRYKIIEKKQPVAFWCNPISGHNTLYWYLQNLGQGPELLIRYENEEAVDDSQLPKDRFSAERLKGVDSTLKIQPAELGDSAVYLCASSRDQAGTQYFGPGTRLLVL.

This chain links TRBV5-1 with TRBJ1-6, with D possibly TRBD1 on 5 matching bases. This CDR3 has 15 residues. Trimming pared 0 bases from V and 6 bases from J, leaving 10 bases between. Germline V gives CDR1 SGHRS, CDR2 YFSETQ. The CDR3: CASSLDHGANSPLHF. The DNA of the CDR3 is TGCGCCAGCAGCTTGGACCATGGGGCTAATTCACCCCTCCACTTT.

J is TRBJ1-5 and V is TRBV30; 7 bases fit TRBD1. The germline CDR1 and CDR2 sequences are GTSNPN and SVGIG (reference sequence). The CDR3 is 14 residues long. The V segment lost 4 bases and the J segment 10 bases; nucleotides outside the gene matches: 13. The CDR3 DNA reads as TGTGCCTGGAAGACCGCAGGGGGGATCAGCCCCCAGCATTTT. Residues: CAWKTAGGISPQHF.

CDR3: CASSGGAAAGYNYGYTF. The CDR3 region has the DNA TGTGCCAGCAGTGGCGGGGCGGCCGCGGGTTACAACTATGGCTACACCTTC. V usage is TRBV2 and J usage is TRBJ1-2, with D possibly being TRBD1 (5 bases). Looked up from germline, CDR1 is SNHLY and CDR2 is FYNNEI. The CDR3 has 17 amino acids. V dropped 4 bases and J dropped 2 bases, with 20 bases sitting between them.

The genes are TRBV27 and TRBJ1-6; D call uncertain. Trimming cost V 3 bases and J 4 bases, with 10 bases left between them. The CDR3 is made up of 15 amino acids. The germline CDR1 and CDR2 sequences are MNHEY and SMNVEV (reference sequence). CDR3 nucleotide sequence: TGTGCCAGCAGTTTTTCGGAAGCTTATAATTCACCCCTCCACTTT. Protein: CASSFSEAYNSPLHF.

The V and J genes are TRBV2 and TRBJ1-1, with 8 bases lining up with TRBD1. Unmatched junction bases numbered 6, after V lost 6 bases and J lost 3 bases. The CDR3 loop spans 14 amino acids. Germline values: CDR1 SNHLY, CDR2 FYNNEI. CDR3 region: CASRRTGGDTEAFF. DNA of the CDR3: TGTGCCAGCAGGAGAACAGGGGGGGACACTGAAGCTTTCTTT. The complete variable domain, with remaining parts taken from reference TRBV2 and TRBJ1-1, reads EPEVTQTPSHQVTQMGQEVILRCVPISNHLYFYWYRQILGQKVEFLVSFYNNEISEKSEIFDDQFSVERPDGSNFTLKIRSTKLEDSAMYFCASRRTGGDTEAFFGQGTRLTVV.

The chain couples TRBV6-6 to TRBJ1-1; D is possibly TRBD1 (5 bases). The CDR3 is 11 amino acids. CDR1 and CDR2 (germline): MNHNY, SVGAGI (reference sequence). Trimming pared 2 bases from V and 10 bases from J, leaving 8 bases between. The CDR3 spells CASSYQGRAFF. The CDR3 region has the DNA TGTGCCAGCAGTTACCAGGGAAGAGCTTTCTTT.

This clone was observed a handful of times. The chain joins TRBV5-1 to TRBJ1-2; no reliable D call. The CDR3 extends over 16 amino acids. Trimming pared 0 bases from V and 6 bases from J, leaving 18 bases between. CDR1 and CDR2 (germline): SGHRS, YFSETQ. The CDR3 DNA sequence: TGCGCCAGCAGCTTGGCATCCGGCCCCGTTATGGATGGCTACACCTTC. Its translation is CASSLASGPVMDGYTF.

This chain joins TRBV11-1 and TRBJ2-3, with D unclear. The CDR3 totals 14 residues. V lost 5 bases, J lost 0 bases, and 9 bases lay in between. Germline-derived CDR1 and CDR2 are SGHAT and FQDESV (reference sequence). CDR3 loop: CASSRAPSTDTQYF. The CDR3 DNA reads as TGTGCCAGCAGCCGGGCTCCTAGCACAGATACGCAGTATTTT.

The chain carries TRBV2 and TRBJ1-1; 9 nucleotides line up with TRBD1. Germline CDR1 reads SNHLY; CDR2 reads FYNNEI. The V gene end was trimmed by 5 bases and the J gene end by 5 bases; junction bases not matched to a gene: 3. This CDR3 contains 13 residues. In DNA form, the CDR3 reads TGTGCCAGCAGTAAACAGGGGGCGACTGAAGCTTTCTTT. Its protein product is CASSKQGATEAFF.